One and the same sample provided the 17 T cell receptor beta chains below, sequenced in a study of cytotoxic CD8 clonotypes in ibrutinib-treated CLL. Profiling relied on immunoSEQ multiplex PCR, and the TCRdb table lists in-frame clones only, not all of them. Among 130,000 or so clones listed, about 72% were seen once. Here the sequenced sample was PBMCs, taken after 12 months of ibrutinib treatment. These receptors were collected from a human donor with chronic lymphocytic leukemia.

This clone occurred once. The CDR3 protein is CASSPSGTSGQETQYF. In nucleotides, the CDR3 is TGTGCCAGCAGCCCATCCGGGACTAGCGGGCAAGAGACCCAGTACTTC. The J gene is TRBJ2-5, the V gene TRBV28; 12 bases are a match to TRBD2. Unmatched junction bases numbered 7, after V lost 6 bases and J lost 2 bases. The V gene's germline CDR1 is MDHEN and CDR2 SYDVKM. CDR3 size: 16 residues.

The chain recombines TRBV6-1 with TRBJ2-7, with D maybe TRBD2 (5 bases). Deletions cut 3 bases from V and 0 bases from J, with 9 bases between. CDR3 length equals 14 residues. The V gene's germline CDR1 is MNHNS and CDR2 SASEGT. The DNA for the CDR3 is TGTGCCAGCAGTGACCCGGGATTCTCCTACGAGCAGTACTTC. Protein sequence: CASSDPGFSYEQYF.

For this clone: The junction shows a germline mismatch at one end, possibly a read error. The chain is built from TRBV7-2 and TRBJ2-1; 8 nucleotides match TRBD2. Germline values: CDR1 SGHTA, CDR2 FQGNSA. This CDR3 is built from 13 residues. Here the CDR3 DNA reads TGTGCCAGCAGTTTAGCGGGGCAGACGACCAAGTTCTTC. This gives the protein CASSLAGQTTKFF.

In this sample, this clone turned up a few times. The sample carries other DNA sequences with the same CDR3. J is TRBJ2-5 and V is TRBV7-2; D assignment may be TRBD1 or TRBD2 (6 bases each). Between the trimmed V and J ends, which lost 6 bases and 5 bases, there was a span of 13 bases. Per the germline V gene, CDR1 is SGHTA and CDR2 is FQGNSA. This CDR3 comprises 13 residues. DNA for the CDR3: TGTGCCAGCAGTCCAGGGGCGGGGGAGACCCAGTACTTC. This gives the protein CASSPGAGETQYF.

This sequence joins TRBV10-3 and TRBJ2-7, with 7 bases identical to TRBD1. This CDR3 spans 11 amino acids. Trimming at V came to 9 bases and at J to 2 bases, leaving 1 base not matched to a gene. From germline, CDR1 is ENHRY and CDR2 SYGVKD. Here the CDR3 reads CAIQGAYEQYF. CDR3 sequence (DNA): TGTGCCATTCAGGGGGCCTACGAGCAGTACTTC.

The V and J genes are TRBV6-6 and TRBJ1-2; no reliable D call. CDR1 and CDR2 (germline): MNHNY, SVGAGI (reference sequence). The V end lost 7 bases, the J end lost 6 bases, and 18 bases lay between the germline ends. CDR3 length: 14 residues. The CDR3 DNA reads as TGTGCCAGCAACAGAGGGTCGGGTTCTGATGGCTACACCTTC. Amino acid sequence: CASNRGSGSDGYTF.

This clone was detected only a few times. One end of the junction varies from germline; a read error may be responsible. This sequence joins TRBV7-8 and TRBJ1-1; 7 bases fit TRBD1. The germline V gene has CDR1 SGHVS and CDR2 FQNEAQ. The CDR3 has 13 residues. The CDR3 bases are TGTGCCAGCAGCTTAGCGCCGGACAGGAGCCGAAGTTGG. This gives the protein CASSLAPDRSRSW.

The rearrangement links TRBV4-3 to TRBJ2-5; TRBD2 might be the D (5 bases). Deletions cut 1 base from V and 5 bases from J, with 14 bases between. Per germline, CDR1 LGHNA and CDR2 YSLEER. The CDR3 covers 15 residues. In DNA, the CDR3 is TGCGCCAGCAGCCAAGGGCCCAGGACTGGGGAGACCCAGTACTTC. This codes for CASSQGPRTGETQYF.

The rearrangement uses TRBV6-5 and TRBJ1-5; tentatively, D is TRBD1 (6 bases). Germline CDR1 MNHEY, CDR2 SVGAGI. This CDR3 is 14 amino acids long. V gave up 8 bases and J gave up 0 bases, with 11 bases separating them. DNA of the CDR3: TGTGCCAGCGGGGGGGCTCTTAGCAATCAGCCCCAGCATTTT. This sequence encodes CASGGALSNQPQHF.

The V gene is TRBV11-3, the J gene TRBJ2-7; 7 nucleotides match TRBD1. Germline CDR1 and CDR2: SGHNT and YENEEA. This CDR3 is built from 15 residues. Trimming at V came to 5 bases and at J to 0 bases, leaving 7 bases not matched to a gene. The CDR3 spells CASSPEGAYSYEQYF. Here the CDR3 DNA reads TGTGCCAGCAGCCCTGAGGGGGCCTACTCCTACGAGCAGTACTTC.

The chain joins TRBV27 to TRBJ2-1; 9 bases match TRBD2. The trim removed 8 bases at V and 7 bases at J, leaving 12 bases unmatched. The germline V gene has CDR1 MNHEY and CDR2 SMNVEV (reference sequence). CDR3 length: 15 amino acids. The CDR3: CASGLVAGGPNEQFF. The CDR3 DNA is TGTGCCAGCGGGCTGGTGGCGGGGGGGCCTAATGAGCAGTTCTTC.

The V gene is TRBV14, the J gene TRBJ1-2; a possible D gene is TRBD1 (6 bases). With 0 bases removed from V and 6 bases from J, the gap between germline ends came to 11 bases. The CDR3 runs to 14 residues. CDR1 and CDR2 from the germline V gene are SGHDN and FVKESK. CDR3 in amino acids: CASSQDRTGHGYTF. CDR3 coding DNA: TGTGCCAGCAGCCAAGATAGAACAGGGCATGGCTACACCTTC. Using reference TRBV14 and TRBJ1-2 for the parts outside the CDR3, the full variable domain is EAGVTQFPSHSVIEKGQTVTLRCDPISGHDNLYWYRRVMGKEIKFLLHFVKESKQDESGMPNNRFLAERTGGTYSTLKVQPAELEDSGVYFCASSQDRTGHGYTFGSGTRLTVV.

The CDR3 here is CASRGTSGIYNEQFF. The CDR3 DNA reads as TGTGCCAGCAGGGGGACTAGCGGGATTTACAATGAGCAGTTCTTC. The V and J genes are TRBV2 and TRBJ2-1, with 13 bases identical to TRBD2. Trimming took 6 bases from V and 4 from J; bases not matched to a gene: 3. This CDR3 region has 15 residues. The germline V gene has CDR1 SNHLY and CDR2 FYNNEI. The variable domain in full, with the rest retrieved from reference TRBV2 and TRBJ2-1, is EPEVTQTPSHQVTQMGQEVILRCVPISNHLYFYWYRQILGQKVEFLVSFYNNEISEKSEIFDDQFSVERPDGSNFTLKIRSTKLEDSAMYFCASRGTSGIYNEQFFGPGTRLTVL.

This chain links TRBV6-5 with TRBJ2-1, with 9 bases that match TRBD1. The CDR3 is 15 residues long. Trimming cost V 2 bases and J 5 bases; bases outside gene matches: 4. The germline V gene has CDR1 MNHEY and CDR2 SVGAGI. CDR3 residues: CASSYGDRGDNEQFF. The CDR3 DNA is TGTGCCAGCAGTTACGGTGACAGGGGGGACAATGAGCAGTTCTTC.

This chain uses TRBV2 with TRBJ1-5; D is perhaps TRBD1 (5 bases). The V gene lost 1 base and the J gene lost 4 bases, with 17 bases spanning the gap. The CDR3 consists of 17 residues. Germline values: CDR1 SNHLY, CDR2 FYNNEI. CDR3 coding DNA: TGTGCCAGCAGTGAAGGGTGGCTAGGTGGGGGAAATCAGCCCCAGCATTTT. Protein: CASSEGWLGGGNQPQHF.

This clone was counted once. CDR3 residues: CASSKPRGADTGELFF. DNA for the CDR3: TGTGCCAGCAGCAAGCCGAGAGGCGCCGACACCGGGGAGCTGTTTTTT. V gene TRBV5-6 combines with J gene TRBJ2-2; no firm D call. CDR1 SGHDT and CDR2 YYEEEE come from the germline V gene. The CDR3 runs 16 residues. Trimming removed 4 bases at V and 3 bases at J, with 16 bases between.

This chain connects TRBV27 to TRBJ2-5; perhaps TRBD2 as D (5 bases). The germline V and J ends were trimmed by 5 bases and 4 bases, with 11 bases remaining between them. This CDR3 has 13 amino acids. Germline CDR1 reads MNHEY; CDR2 reads SMNVEV (reference sequence). As DNA, the CDR3 is TGTGCCAGCAGTGACCGTCGGGGAGAGACCCAGTACTTC. Translated, it gives CASSDRRGETQYF.